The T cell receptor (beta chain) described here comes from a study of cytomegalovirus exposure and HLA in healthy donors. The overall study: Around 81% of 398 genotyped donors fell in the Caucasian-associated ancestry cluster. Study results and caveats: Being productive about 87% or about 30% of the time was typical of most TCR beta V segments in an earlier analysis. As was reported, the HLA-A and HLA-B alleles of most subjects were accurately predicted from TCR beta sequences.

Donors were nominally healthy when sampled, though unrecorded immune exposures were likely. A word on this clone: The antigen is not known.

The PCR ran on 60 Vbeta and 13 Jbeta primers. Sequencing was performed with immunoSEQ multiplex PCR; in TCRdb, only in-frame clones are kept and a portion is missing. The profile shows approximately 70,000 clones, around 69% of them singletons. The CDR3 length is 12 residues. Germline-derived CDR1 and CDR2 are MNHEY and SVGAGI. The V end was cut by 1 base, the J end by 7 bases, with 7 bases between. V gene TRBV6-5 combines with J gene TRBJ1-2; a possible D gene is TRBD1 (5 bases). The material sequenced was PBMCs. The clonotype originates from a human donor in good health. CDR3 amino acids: CASSYLGGGYTF. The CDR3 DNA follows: TGTGCCAGCAGTTACTTGGGGGGTGGCTACACCTTC.